In this sample, the clone carrying this T cell receptor (beta chain) is medium-sized. The repertoire was sequenced with immunoSEQ multiplex PCR; TCRdb's copy has only in-frame clones and lacks some. The data show approximately 120,000 clones, around 85% seen once. This CDR3 is built from 14 residues. Germline V lookup: CDR1 MNHNY, CDR2 SVGAGI (reference sequence). V lost 11 bases to trimming and J lost 0 bases, with 17 bases between them. The sample is drawn from a study of blood T cell repertoires in COVID-19. Across the study: PBMCs, B-cell-depleted T cells, or T cells provided the cDNA or gDNA that made up the material.

What was sequenced was peripheral blood. The chain links TRBV6-6 to TRBJ2-7; D is perhaps TRBD2 (8 bases). The receptor's source is a woman aged 80 or over with COVID-19, enrolled during active disease. CDR3 coding DNA: TGTGCCGCCCTTAGCGGGGACAGCTCCTACGAGCAGTACTTC. Translating gives CAALSGDSSYEQYF.